Listed below are T cell receptor beta chains from one sample, sequenced in a study of shared clonotypes between healthy human individuals. Method: immunoSEQ multiplex PCR; TCRdb's copy keeps in-frame clones and lacks some. The table includes 2 million to 2.5 million clones, around 95% detected once. Sequenced: naive CD4+ T cells sorted from blood. The receptors were gathered from a man aged 18 to 29 in good health. Each CDR3 is given with its conserved first and last residue. A D gene is named only where the DNA matches it firmly. Size is stated for part of the rows, as once, few or many counts, or as a class when the clone is expanded.

abundance: NA; v_gene: TRBV2; d_gene: NA; j_gene: TRBJ1-5; CDR3nt: TGTGCCAGCACTAACCTGGGGGGGCCCCAGCATTTT; CDR3aa: CASTNLGGPQHF
abundance: NA; v_gene: TRBV11-2; d_gene: NA; j_gene: TRBJ2-5; CDR3nt: TGTGCCAGCAGCTTAGTGCCAGGCGGGGAGACCCAGTACTTC; CDR3aa: CASSLVPGGETQYF
abundance: NA; v_gene: TRBV29-1; d_gene: TRBD2; j_gene: TRBJ2-5; CDR3nt: TGCAGCGTGGGGACTAGCGCCCCACCGACCCAGTACTTC; CDR3aa: CSVGTSAPPTQYF
abundance: once; v_gene: TRBV11-2; d_gene: NA; j_gene: TRBJ2-1; CDR3nt: TGTGCCAGCAGCTTAAGTGACGGAGCCAGCAATGAGCAGTTCTTC; CDR3aa: CASSLSDGASNEQFF
abundance: few; v_gene: TRBV30; d_gene: TRBD1; j_gene: TRBJ1-5; CDR3nt: TGTGCCTGGACTTCTCAGGGGGGTAGCAATCAGCCCCAGCATTTT; CDR3aa: CAWTSQGGSNQPQHF
abundance: NA; v_gene: TRBV27; d_gene: TRBD1; j_gene: TRBJ1-3; CDR3nt: TGTGCCAGCAGTGCCGGACAGGGATATGGAAACACCATATATTTT; CDR3aa: CASSAGQGYGNTIYF
abundance: NA; v_gene: TRBV14; d_gene: TRBD1; j_gene: TRBJ1-1; CDR3nt: TGTGCCAGCAGCCACGGACAGGGGCTGGCTGAAGCTTTCTTT; CDR3aa: CASSHGQGLAEAFF
abundance: NA; v_gene: TRBV7-9; d_gene: NA; j_gene: TRBJ1-2; CDR3nt: TGTGCCAGCAGCTCCGAGGGTGGAACTAACTATGGCTACACCTTC; CDR3aa: CASSSEGGTNYGYTF
abundance: NA; v_gene: TRBV6-5; d_gene: NA; j_gene: TRBJ1-2; CDR3nt: TGTGCCAGCAGTACCCACAGCGGATCTGGCTACACCTTC; CDR3aa: CASSTHSGSGYTF
abundance: NA; v_gene: TRBV5-4; d_gene: TRBD1; j_gene: TRBJ2-1; CDR3nt: TGTGCCAGCAGCCCCGACAGGGGCCCCTACAATGAGCAGTTCTTC; CDR3aa: CASSPDRGPYNEQFF
abundance: NA; v_gene: TRBV5-8; d_gene: NA; j_gene: TRBJ2-2; CDR3nt: TGTGCCAGCAGCTTTTGGGGGCCGGTCACCGGGGAGCTGTTTTTT; CDR3aa: CASSFWGPVTGELFF
abundance: NA; v_gene: TRBV7-2; d_gene: NA; j_gene: TRBJ1-2; CDR3nt: TGTGCCAGCAGCTTAGACTCATGGTTTGGAGGCTACACCTTC; CDR3aa: CASSLDSWFGGYTF
abundance: NA; v_gene: TRBV7-2; d_gene: TRBD2; j_gene: TRBJ2-1; CDR3nt: TGTGCCAGCAGCTCCCGAACCGGGGGGGTATCCTACAATGAGCAGTTCTTC; CDR3aa: CASSSRTGGVSYNEQFF
abundance: NA; v_gene: TRBV14; d_gene: NA; j_gene: TRBJ1-2; CDR3nt: TGTGCCAGCAGCCAATCTCCCACCAACTATGGCTACACCTTC; CDR3aa: CASSQSPTNYGYTF
abundance: NA; v_gene: TRBV5-5; d_gene: TRBD2; j_gene: TRBJ2-1; CDR3nt: TGTGCCAGCAGCTTAGTACTAGCGGGAGGGCCCAGTGAGCAGTTCTTC; CDR3aa: CASSLVLAGGPSEQFF
abundance: NA; v_gene: TRBV2; d_gene: NA; j_gene: TRBJ1-1; CDR3nt: TGTGCCAGCAGCGCTTGGAGGGATAGCGCTGAAGCTTTCTTT; CDR3aa: CASSAWRDSAEAFF
abundance: NA; v_gene: TRBV5-6; d_gene: NA; j_gene: TRBJ1-5; CDR3nt: TGTGCCAGCAGCTTGTCGGGTGTTCAGCCCCAGCATTTT; CDR3aa: CASSLSGVQPQHF
abundance: NA; v_gene: TRBV7-3; d_gene: TRBD1; j_gene: TRBJ2-3; CDR3nt: TGTGCCAGCAGCCTACAGACAGGGACAGATACGCAGTATTTT; CDR3aa: CASSLQTGTDTQYF
abundance: NA; v_gene: TRBV29-1; d_gene: NA; j_gene: TRBJ2-3; CDR3nt: TGCAGCGTTCGAAGGTCGAAGGGGGATACGCAGTATTTT; CDR3aa: CSVRRSKGDTQYF
abundance: NA; v_gene: TRBV19; d_gene: NA; j_gene: TRBJ1-5; CDR3nt: TGTGCCAGTAGTATCTCAGGGCTTTTCAATCAGCCCCAGCATTTT; CDR3aa: CASSISGLFNQPQHF
abundance: NA; v_gene: TRBV5-1; d_gene: TRBD2; j_gene: TRBJ2-1; CDR3nt: TGCGCCAGCAGCTTGGGAGTAGGGACTAAGGCTTACAATGAGCAGTTCTTC; CDR3aa: CASSLGVGTKAYNEQFF
abundance: NA; v_gene: TRBV5-1; d_gene: NA; j_gene: TRBJ1-4; CDR3nt: TGCGCCAGCAGCTTGGCGGGGGGCCCTGGGGAAAAACTGTTTTTT; CDR3aa: CASSLAGGPGEKLFF
abundance: NA; v_gene: TRBV2; d_gene: TRBD1; j_gene: TRBJ2-5; CDR3nt: TGTGCCAGCAGTAGACAGGGTGGGGAGACCCAGTACTTC; CDR3aa: CASSRQGGETQYF
abundance: NA; v_gene: TRBV6-5; d_gene: TRBD1; j_gene: TRBJ1-1; CDR3nt: TGTGCCAGCAGCGGTGGGACAGCGAACACTGAAGCTTTCTTT; CDR3aa: CASSGGTANTEAFF
abundance: once; v_gene: TRBV18; d_gene: NA; j_gene: TRBJ2-3; CDR3nt: TGTGCCAGCTCACCAATAACGGGAAGCACAGATACGCAGTATTTT; CDR3aa: CASSPITGSTDTQYF
abundance: NA; v_gene: TRBV5-1; d_gene: NA; j_gene: TRBJ1-1; CDR3nt: TGCGCCAGCAGCTTGGAGGGGTACTCTCGTGCTTTCTTT; CDR3aa: CASSLEGYSRAFF
abundance: NA; v_gene: TRBV6-5; d_gene: TRBD2; j_gene: TRBJ2-1; CDR3nt: TGTGCCAGCAGTAGCGGGAGCAAAATCGCTGAGCAGTTCTTC; CDR3aa: CASSSGSKIAEQFF
abundance: NA; v_gene: TRBV5-1; d_gene: NA; j_gene: TRBJ2-5; CDR3nt: TGCGCCAGCAGCTTGGGGCCATTGGAGGAGACCCAGTACTTC; CDR3aa: CASSLGPLEETQYF
abundance: once; v_gene: TRBV10-3; d_gene: NA; j_gene: TRBJ2-7; CDR3nt: TGTGCCGCATCGGGATCAGATTCCTACGAGCAGTACTTC; CDR3aa: CAASGSDSYEQYF
abundance: once; v_gene: TRBV9; d_gene: NA; j_gene: TRBJ1-6; CDR3nt: TGTGCCAGCAGCGGCGGGACGCCCTATAATTCACCCCTCCACTTT; CDR3aa: CASSGGTPYNSPLHF
abundance: NA; v_gene: TRBV14; d_gene: NA; j_gene: TRBJ2-7; CDR3nt: TGTGCCAGCAGCCGAGCAGGGGCCCAGTACGAGCAGTACTTC; CDR3aa: CASSRAGAQYEQYF
abundance: NA; v_gene: TRBV2; d_gene: NA; j_gene: TRBJ2-7; CDR3nt: TGTGCCAGCAGTGGAGACAGTTTAGGCGAGCAGTACTTC; CDR3aa: CASSGDSLGEQYF
abundance: NA; v_gene: TRBV4-1; d_gene: TRBD1; j_gene: TRBJ1-5; CDR3nt: TGCGCCAGCAGCCACGACCCGGGACAGGGCCTCAATCAGCCCCAGCATTTT; CDR3aa: CASSHDPGQGLNQPQHF
abundance: NA; v_gene: TRBV4-3; d_gene: TRBD1; j_gene: TRBJ2-7; CDR3nt: TGCGCCAGCAGCCAAGAAGGGGGCTACAACACCTACGAGCAGTACTTC; CDR3aa: CASSQEGGYNTYEQYF
abundance: NA; v_gene: TRBV2; d_gene: NA; j_gene: TRBJ2-3; CDR3nt: TGTGCCAGCAGTGTGATGGACAGCTTCACAGATACGCAGTATTTT; CDR3aa: CASSVMDSFTDTQYF
abundance: NA; v_gene: TRBV12-5; d_gene: NA; j_gene: TRBJ1-2; CDR3nt: TGTGCTAGTGGTTTGTCCAGTGGCTACACCTTC; CDR3aa: CASGLSSGYTF